Each of the 17 T cell receptor beta chains below was sequenced from the same sample in a study of T-cell reconstitution after alpha-beta-depleted transplantation in children. It was with unique molecular identifiers that the TCRbeta library was prepared. TCRdb reanalysed the PCR reads using MiXCR and keeps one entry per CDR3 protein. The table lists hundreds of thousands of distinct CDR3 sequences, over 8% of them singletons. Material: PBMCs from the stem cell graft donor, obtained from the stem cell graft. These receptors came from a human donor who donated a stem cell graft to a child with SCID.

At least ten counts were recorded for this clonotype. J is TRBJ2-5 and V is TRBV9; D uncertain. Germline V gives CDR1 SGDLS, CDR2 YYNGEE. This CDR3 has 15 amino acids. V shed 0 bases and J shed 2 bases, with 11 bases lying between them. This CDR3 reads CASSVATVAQETQYF. CDR3 DNA sequence: TGTGCCAGCAGCGTAGCTACAGTCGCACAAGAGACCCAGTACTTC.

The V call is TRBV12-3 or TRBV12-4, the J call TRBJ2-2; 16 positions agree with TRBD2. V lost 6 bases, J lost 4 bases, and 14 bases stayed unmatched. The length of the CDR3 is 20 residues. The CDR3 region has the DNA TGTGCCAGCAGCCAGGCAGGGGGACTAGCGGGGGGGCCTGGCACCGGGGAGCTGTTTTTT. Its translation is CASSQAGGLAGGPGTGELFF.

This clonotype was seen a few times. This chain uses TRBV7-8 with TRBJ1-6; 7 bases map to TRBD1. CDR3 length: 15 residues. With 5 bases clipped from V and 7 bases from J, the junction kept 8 bases outside the gene matches. Per the germline V gene, CDR1 is SGHVS and CDR2 is FQNEAQ. The CDR3 reads CASSDLTGNNSPLHF. The CDR3 bases are TGTGCCAGCAGCGATCTGACAGGGAACAATTCACCCCTCCACTTT.

This clonotype came up a few times. The chain employs TRBV6-5 and TRBJ2-3, with D perhaps TRBD1 (5 bases). The CDR3 extends over 15 amino acids. Looked up from germline, CDR1 is MNHEY and CDR2 is SVGAGI. V lost 2 bases and J lost 1, with 10 bases in between. The DNA of the CDR3 is TGTGCCAGCAGTTACGGCAGGGCCCGCACAGATACGCAGTATTTT. This translates into CASSYGRARTDTQYF.

This clonotype was counted only a few times. This sequence joins TRBV20-1 and TRBJ1-5, with a possible D match to TRBD1 (6 bases). The CDR3 is made up of 14 amino acids. Germline CDR1 is DFQATT and CDR2 is SNEGSKA (reference sequence). V dropped 5 bases and J dropped 7 bases, with 18 bases sitting between them. The CDR3 nucleotides are TGCAGTGCTCTCCTTGTGGGGGCAGGGCAGCCCCAGCATTTT. Translated: CSALLVGAGQPQHF.

This clonotype came up a few times. V is TRBV5-1 and J is TRBJ2-4; D uncertain. The V gene lost 1 base and the J gene lost 0 bases, with 8 bases spanning the gap. The germline CDR1 and CDR2 sequences are SGHRS and YFSETQ. This CDR3 has 15 amino acids. The chain's CDR3 is CASSLNNLAKNIQYF. DNA for the CDR3: TGCGCCAGCAGCTTGAACAACTTAGCCAAAAACATTCAGTACTTC.

This clonotype has ten or more counts. This chain joins TRBV5-1 and TRBJ1-1; unclear D gene. V was pared by 0 bases and J by 0 bases, with 9 bases between. The germline V gene encodes CDR1 SGHRS and CDR2 YFSETQ. This CDR3 region has 15 residues. CDR3 sequence: CASSLVGGVNTEAFF. In DNA form, the CDR3 reads TGCGCCAGCAGCTTGGTCGGCGGGGTGAACACTGAAGCTTTCTTT.

The chain links TRBV7-2 to TRBJ2-5; D not resolved. Trimming cost V 5 bases and J 0 bases, with 13 bases left between them. Germline CDR1 is SGHTA and CDR2 is FQGNSA. CDR3 length: 15 amino acids. CDR3 bases: TGTGCCAGCAGCGCCCATCCCATAAACCAAGAGACCCAGTACTTC. Protein: CASSAHPINQETQYF. The whole variable domain, remainder taken from reference TRBV7-2 and TRBJ2-5, is GAGVSQSPSNKVTEKGKDVELRCDPISGHTALYWYRQSLGQGLEFLIYFQGNSAPDKSGLPSDRFSAERTGGSVSTLTIQRTQQEDSAVYLCASSAHPINQETQYFGPGTRLLVL.

This clonotype was detected a few times. V usage is TRBV11-2 and J usage is TRBJ2-2; no firm D call. The V end lost 5 bases, the J end lost 2 bases, and 18 bases lay between the germline ends. The CDR3 loop spans 17 amino acids. Germline V gives CDR1 SGHAT, CDR2 FQNNGV. In nucleotides, the CDR3 is TGTGCCAGCAGCCCAAGATCCGCCGACGTTAACACCGGGGAGCTGTTTTTT. Protein sequence: CASSPRSADVNTGELFF. Complete variable domain (other parts from reference TRBV11-2 and TRBJ2-2): EAGVAQSPRYKIIEKRQSVAFWCNPISGHATLYWYQQILGQGPKLLIQFQNNGVVDDSQLPKDRFSAERLKGVDSTLKIQPAKLEDSAVYLCASSPRSADVNTGELFFGEGSRLTVL.

The sample holds many counts of this clonotype. The chain has TRBV7-9 and TRBJ1-1; D is possibly TRBD1 (5 bases). The CDR3 totals 14 residues. In germline, CDR1 is SEHNR, CDR2 FQNEAQ (reference sequence). V was pared by 5 bases and J by 2 bases, with 12 bases between. The CDR3 region is CASSLITGNTEAFF. The CDR3, as DNA: TGTGCCAGCAGCCTTATTACAGGAAACACTGAAGCTTTCTTT.

The sample holds a few counts of this clonotype. CDR3 loop: CASSLEARMTRYEQYF. The CDR3 coding sequence is TGCGCCAGCAGCTTGGAGGCGAGGATGACACGCTACGAGCAGTACTTC. This chain links TRBV5-1 with TRBJ2-7; no reliable D call. This CDR3 region has 16 residues. V lost 0 bases and J lost 3, with 16 bases in between. Germline V gives CDR1 SGHRS, CDR2 YFSETQ.

This clonotype was seen a few times. The chain joins TRBV25-1 to TRBJ1-4, with D possibly TRBD1 on 5 matching bases. The CDR3 spans 16 residues. Germline V gene data show CDR1 as MGHDK and CDR2 as SYGVNS. The V and J ends lost 3 bases and 6 bases respectively, with 17 bases between them. CDR3 sequence: CASSEGVTVRDEKLFF. The CDR3 DNA sequence: TGTGCCAGCAGTGAGGGGGTTACCGTTCGGGATGAAAAACTGTTTTTT.

In this sample, this clonotype turned up a few times. This chain connects TRBV5-1 to TRBJ2-7; 8 nucleotides align to TRBD1. Germline values: CDR1 SGHRS, CDR2 YFSETQ. Trimming cost V 4 bases and J 0 bases; bases outside gene matches: 6. The CDR3 spans 15 residues. In DNA, the CDR3 is TGCGCCAGCAGCCCGGACAGGGTAACCTCCTACGAGCAGTACTTC. Translation: CASSPDRVTSYEQYF.

The chain joins TRBV6-1 to TRBJ2-5, with TRBD1 matching 11 bases. CDR3 length: 20 amino acids. Germline loops: CDR1 MNHNS, CDR2 SASEGT. J lost 2 bases, V lost 6 bases, and 20 bases had no gene match. CDR3: CASRERLTDRGLAGQETQYF. CDR3 nucleotides: TGTGCCAGCAGGGAAAGGCTGACGGACAGGGGGCTCGCCGGGCAAGAGACCCAGTACTTC.

This clonotype was seen a handful of times. This chain uses TRBV20-1 with TRBJ2-1; D assignment may be TRBD1 or TRBD2 (6 bases each). Trimming shortened V by 2 bases and J by 6 bases, and 20 bases separated the two germline ends. Germline loops: CDR1 DFQATT, CDR2 SNEGSKA (reference sequence). The CDR3 runs 16 residues. CDR3 DNA: TGCAGTGCTAGACGCTCAACCATCGGAGGGGGCAATGAGCAGTTCTTC. It translates to CSARRSTIGGGNEQFF.

The gene calls are TRBV4-1 and TRBJ1-2; D is unclear. The CDR3 extends over 12 amino acids. The V and J ends lost 3 bases and 6 bases respectively, with 8 bases between them. Germline lookup yields CDR1 MGHRA and CDR2 YSYEKL. The CDR3: CASSQSSNGYTF. CDR3 coding DNA: TGCGCCAGCAGCCAGTCTAGCAATGGCTACACCTTC.

The rearrangement uses TRBV5-1 and TRBJ2-3; TRBD2 is a possible D gene (6 bases). V shed 4 bases and J shed 0 bases, with 12 bases lying between them. The CDR3 runs 15 residues. CDR1 and CDR2 from the germline V gene are SGHRS and YFSETQ. The CDR3 spells CASSGVGTSTDTQYF. The CDR3 nucleotides read TGCGCCAGCAGCGGCGTAGGGACTAGCACAGATACGCAGTATTTT.